The 20 T cell receptor beta chains below all came from one sample that was sequenced in a study of PD-1 blockade in classical Hodgkin lymphoma. Patients all relapsed after autologous stem cell transplantation, and there was variation in brentuximab vedotin exposure. Sequenced by immunoSEQ multiplex PCR; TCRdb stores in-frame clones only, minus some. Of 46,000 or so clones in the sample, 73% were seen once. The sample was peripheral blood mononuclear cells (PBMCs), taken at baseline. These receptors were collected from a human donor with classical Hodgkin lymphoma.

The V and J genes are TRBV27 and TRBJ1-5; D not certain. The CDR3 has 13 residues. V was clipped by 3 bases and J by 10 bases, with 13 bases between them. The germline gives CDR1 MNHEY, CDR2 SMNVEV (reference sequence). The CDR3 coding sequence is TGTGCCAGCAGTTTGGACCCGGTCGAACCCCAGCATTTT. Amino acid sequence: CASSLDPVEPQHF.

The rearrangement links TRBV7-3 to TRBJ2-3; D gene unclear. Between the trimmed V and J ends, which lost 2 bases and 2 bases, there was a span of 5 bases. CDR1 is SGHTA, CDR2 FQGTGA, per germline. This CDR3 is 13 amino acids long. CDR3 sequence reads: CASSLGYTDTQYF. In nucleotides, the CDR3 is TGTGCCAGCAGCTTAGGGTACACAGATACGCAGTATTTT.

The V and J genes are TRBV6-6 and TRBJ2-1; D perhaps matches TRBD2 (6 bases). The CDR3 sequence is 12 residues long. Germline V gene data show CDR1 as MNHNY and CDR2 as SVGAGI (reference sequence). Deletions cut 5 bases from V and 13 bases from J, with 15 bases between. The DNA of the CDR3 is TGTGCCAGCAGTCCCCCGACCGGGAGCCAGTTCTTC. Amino acids: CASSPPTGSQFF.

CDR3 sequence (DNA): TGTGCCAGCAGCTCGACAGGGCGAGACACCGGGGAGCTGTTTTTT. As protein: CASSSTGRDTGELFF. This chain joins TRBV7-9 and TRBJ2-2; TRBD1 agrees at 7 bases. With V trimmed by 4 bases and J by 3 bases, 5 bases remained unmatched. The CDR3 length is 15 residues. CDR1 SEHNR and CDR2 FQNEAQ come from the germline V gene (reference sequence). Full variable domain (rest looked up from reference TRBV7-9 and TRBJ2-2): DTGVSQNPRHKITKRGQNVTFRCDPISEHNRLYWYRQTLGQGPEFLTYFQNEAQLEKSRLLSDRFSAERPKGSFSTLEIQRTEQGDSAMYLCASSSTGRDTGELFFGEGSRLTVL.

This chain connects TRBV6-1 to TRBJ1-1; D gene uncertain. V was cut by 6 bases and J by 1 base, with 9 bases left in between. Per the germline V gene, CDR1 is MNHNS and CDR2 is SASEGT. CDR3 length equals 13 residues. CDR3 region: CASSSQENTEAFF. The CDR3 DNA sequence: TGTGCCAGCAGCTCGCAGGAGAACACTGAAGCTTTCTTT.

The rearrangement links TRBV27 to TRBJ2-7; a possible D gene is TRBD2 (6 bases). The CDR3 contains 15 residues. Germline V lookup: CDR1 MNHEY, CDR2 SMNVEV (reference sequence). The V end was cut by 5 bases, the J end by 0 bases, with 14 bases between. The CDR3 region is CASSALAVSSYEQYF. CDR3 sequence (DNA): TGTGCCAGCAGTGCGTTAGCGGTGAGCTCCTACGAGCAGTACTTC.

J is TRBJ2-1 and V is TRBV9; TRBD1 aligns across 8 bases. After removal of 2 bases from V and 2 bases from J, the junction contained 3 bases not matched to a gene. CDR1 and CDR2 (germline): SGDLS, YYNGEE. The CDR3 extends over 15 amino acids. CDR3 in amino acids: CASSVDRGTYNEQFF. For the CDR3, the DNA is TGTGCCAGCAGCGTTGACAGGGGAACCTACAATGAGCAGTTCTTC.

The V and J genes are TRBV30 and TRBJ1-6; a weak D match, TRBD1 (5 bases). The CDR3 is made up of 16 amino acids. The germline V gene has CDR1 GTSNPN and CDR2 SVGIG (reference sequence). V lost 0 bases and J lost 2, with 11 bases in between. This CDR3 reads CAWSVEGSTYNSPLHF. As DNA, the CDR3 is TGTGCCTGGAGTGTAGAGGGGTCCACCTATAATTCACCCCTCCACTTT.

There are a few counts of this clone. The gene calls are TRBV6-1 and TRBJ2-2; 8 bases agree with TRBD2. Trimming removed 7 bases from V and 6 bases from J; junction bases left unmatched: 10. Germline CDR1 is MNHNS and CDR2 is SASEGT. There are 15 residues in the CDR3. The chain's CDR3 is CASTPIAGLAGELFF. CDR3 DNA sequence: TGTGCCAGCACTCCCATAGCGGGACTGGCCGGGGAGCTGTTTTTT.

This clone is a singleton in its sample. J is TRBJ2-1 and V is TRBV19, with 12 bases that match TRBD2. J gave up 10 bases and V 5 bases, and 12 bases lay outside the gene matches. Germline CDR1 and CDR2: LNHDA and SQIVND (reference sequence). CDR3 length: 16 amino acids. CDR3 protein: CASSPRASGGAGEQFF. CDR3 in DNA: TGTGCCAGTAGTCCCCGGGCTAGCGGGGGGGCCGGGGAGCAGTTCTTC. The full variable domain, rest sourced from reference TRBV19 and TRBJ2-1, is DGGITQSPKYLFRKEGQNVTLSCEQNLNHDAMYWYRQDPGQGLRLIYYSQIVNDFQKGDIAEGYSVSREKKESFPLTVTSAQKNPTAFYLCASSPRASGGAGEQFFGPGTRLTVL.

This clone was detected only once. The V call is TRBV5-1, the J call TRBJ1-2, with D unclear. V lost 3 bases and J lost 8, with 14 bases in between. This CDR3 region has 13 residues. Germline CDR1 and CDR2: SGHRS and YFSETQ. CDR3 residues: CASSSSAGSGYTF. As DNA, the CDR3 is TGCGCCAGCAGCTCGAGCGCCGGATCGGGCTACACCTTC. Full variable domain (remainder filled in from reference TRBV5-1 and TRBJ1-2): KAGVTQTPRYLIKTRGQQVTLSCSPISGHRSVSWYQQTPGQGLQFLFEYFSETQRNKGNFPGRFSGRQFSNSRSEMNVSTLELGDSALYLCASSSSAGSGYTFGSGTRLTVV.

This clone was observed a handful of times. This chain links TRBV6-5 with TRBJ1-4; no definite D call. Germline CDR1 reads MNHEY; CDR2 reads SVGAGI. The CDR3 has 12 residues. With 0 bases removed from V and 6 bases from J, the gap between germline ends came to 2 bases. CDR3 DNA: TGTGCCAGCAGTTACTCGGATGAAAAACTGTTTTTT. Residues: CASSYSDEKLFF.

Points on this clone: One end of the junction fails to match germline, which may point to a read error. This CDR3 is CAGRPSGGSTDTQYF. CDR3 bases: TGTGCCGGCAGACCCAGCGGGGGCAGCACAGATACGCAGTATTTT. The chain couples TRBV6-5 to TRBJ2-3; 8 nucleotides match TRBD2. The CDR3 consists of 15 residues. Germline assignment: CDR1 MNHEY and CDR2 SVGAGI.

The chain recombines TRBV27 with TRBJ2-5, with 7 positions matching TRBD1. CDR1 and CDR2 (germline): MNHEY, SMNVEV (reference sequence). This CDR3 comprises 15 residues. The trim removed 5 bases at V and 2 bases at J, leaving 8 bases unmatched. This CDR3 reads CASSLWGQPQETQYF. CDR3 DNA: TGTGCCAGCAGTCTATGGGGACAGCCACAAGAGACCCAGTACTTC.

The J gene is TRBJ2-5, the V gene TRBV29-1, with TRBD1 matching 9 bases. The CDR3 is 12 residues long. CDR1 is SQVTM and CDR2 is ANQGSEA in the germline V gene. The trim removed 7 bases at V and 2 bases at J, leaving 2 bases unmatched. In DNA form, the CDR3 reads TGCAGCGCTGACAGGGGGCAAGAGACCCAGTACTTC. Amino acid sequence: CSADRGQETQYF. The full variable domain, completed using reference TRBV29-1 and TRBJ2-5, is SAVISQKPSRDICQRGTSLTIQCQVDSQVTMMFWYRQQPGQSLTLIATANQGSEATYESGFVIDKFPISRPNLTFSTLTVSNMSPEDSSIYLCSADRGQETQYFGPGTRLLVL.

V is TRBV29-1 and J is TRBJ2-1; D is uncertain. Germline V gene lookup returns CDR1 SQVTM and CDR2 ANQGSEA. Trimming left V 6 bases short and J 10 bases short, with 16 bases between. This CDR3 spans 12 amino acids. In DNA, the CDR3 is TGCAGCGTCGGCACCGGACGCCACGAGCAGTTCTTC. Amino acids: CSVGTGRHEQFF.

This clone is medium-sized by share. CDR3 DNA sequence: TGTGCCAGCAGCTTGTCCGCATTGGGCACTGAAGCTTTCTTT. This translates into CASSLSALGTEAFF. V usage is TRBV5-4 and J usage is TRBJ1-1; D gene unclear. This CDR3 region has 14 residues. Germline CDR1 SGHNT, CDR2 YYREEE (reference sequence). V was trimmed by 1 base and J by 4 bases, leaving 11 bases between them.

At least ten counts were recorded for this clone. The V gene is TRBV9, the J gene TRBJ2-5; TRBD2 agrees at 10 bases. Per the germline V gene, CDR1 is SGDLS and CDR2 is YYNGEE. V trimming: 2 bases; J trimming: 5 bases; junction bases outside the gene matches: 6. The CDR3 totals 15 residues. The CDR3 coding sequence is TGTGCCAGCAGCGTGAGCGGGGGGGCCGTGGAGACCCAGTACTTC. Protein sequence: CASSVSGGAVETQYF.

The chain has TRBV6-1 and TRBJ1-2, with TRBD1 as a possible D gene (6 bases). CDR1 MNHNS and CDR2 SASEGT come from the germline V gene. CDR3 length equals 14 residues. V was shortened by 4 bases and J by 4 bases, with 13 bases between the two germline ends. The CDR3 loop reads CASSGGTRIYGYTF. The CDR3 DNA sequence: TGTGCCAGCAGTGGAGGGACAAGAATCTATGGCTACACCTTC.

The gene calls are TRBV11-2 and TRBJ1-3, with TRBD1 as a possible D gene (6 bases). CDR1 is SGHAT and CDR2 is FQNNGV in the germline V gene. The CDR3 is made up of 15 amino acids. Between the trimmed V and J ends, which lost 5 bases and 0 bases, there was a span of 11 bases. The CDR3 spells CASSPDSFSGNTIYF. The CDR3 nucleotides read TGTGCCAGCAGCCCGGACAGTTTCTCTGGAAACACCATATATTTT.